This T cell receptor (beta chain) was sequenced in a study of PD-1 blockade in mismatch repair-deficient tumors. Study background: Enrolled about 2013-2017, patients had progressing, pretreated mismatch repair-deficient cancers of about a dozen types.

Mismatch repair deficiency was confirmed in all patients, by PCR or immunohistochemistry. Looked up from germline, CDR1 is SGHTA and CDR2 is FQGTGA. This CDR3 comprises 14 residues. The assay was immunoSEQ multiplex PCR, and TCRdb's table has in-frame clones only and misses some. The table records 40,000 to 60,000 clones, more than 65% of them present only once. Of note for this clone: Relative to the germline gene, one junction end is altered; a read error may explain this. The same CDR3 also results from other DNA sequences found in this sample.

The clonotype comes from an adult with mismatch repair-deficient cancer. The material was peripheral blood, obtained less than 21 weeks after starting pembrolizumab. The rearrangement uses TRBV7-3 and TRBJ1-2; weak D call: TRBD1 (5 bases). CDR3 nucleotide sequence: TGCGCCAGCAGCTATGGGACCGCCTCTGGGGGCTACACCTTC. Its translation: CASSYGTASGGYTF.